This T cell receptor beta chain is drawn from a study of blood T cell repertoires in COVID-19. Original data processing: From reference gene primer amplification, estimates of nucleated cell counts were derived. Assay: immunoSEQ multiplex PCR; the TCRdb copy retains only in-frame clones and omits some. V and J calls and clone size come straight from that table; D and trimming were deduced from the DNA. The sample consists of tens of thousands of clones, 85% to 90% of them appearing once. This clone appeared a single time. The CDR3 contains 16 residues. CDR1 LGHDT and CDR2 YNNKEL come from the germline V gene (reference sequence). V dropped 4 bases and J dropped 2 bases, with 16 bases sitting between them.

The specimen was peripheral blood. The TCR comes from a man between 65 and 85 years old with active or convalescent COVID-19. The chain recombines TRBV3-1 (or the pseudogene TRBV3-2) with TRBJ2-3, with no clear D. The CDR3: CASSPLLPSNTDTQYF. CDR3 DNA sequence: TGTGCCAGCAGCCCCCTACTCCCGAGTAACACAGATACGCAGTATTTT.